The TCR beta chain described here comes from a study of metastatic and nonmetastatic thyroid tumors. CDR1 is LGHDT and CDR2 is YNNKEL in the germline V gene (reference sequence). V was shortened by 1 base and J by 6 bases, with 20 bases between the two germline ends. CDR3 length: 17 amino acids. Thyroid surgery had not been preceded by any treatment in any patient. In the original analysis: The study's classifier, a distant-metastasis tool for papillary thyroid cancer, was built using CDR3 differences across clinicopathological groups. TCRdb re-analyzed the PCR reads using MiXCR. TCRdb's processing, not the authors' own work, is the source of the V and J calls. The table has more than 20,000 clones, roughly 13% seen once.

The sample comprised blood. This rearrangement joins TRBV3-1 to TRBJ2-3; weak D call: TRBD2 (7 bases). The sequence was collected from a female donor with papillary thyroid cancer or a benign thyroid nodule (not recorded which). Some clones in this sample may be carry-over from other donors' samples. The chain's CDR3 is CASSQGGGRRKEDTQYF. CDR3 sequence (DNA): TGTGCCAGCAGCCAAGGGGGGGGCAGGAGGAAGGAGGATACGCAGTATTTT.